The 19 T cell receptor beta chains in this list originate from one sample, sequenced in a study of T cell changes during pregnancy in multiple sclerosis. The repertoire was sequenced with immunoSEQ multiplex PCR; TCRdb's copy has only in-frame clones and lacks some. The table includes roughly 30,000 clones, more than 75% detected once. The sample here was CD8+ T cells from peripheral blood mononuclear cells, taken after pregnancy. The receptors here all came from a female donor with multiple sclerosis, enrolled in a pregnancy study.

The CDR3: CASSLMTSAGDEQYF. DNA of the CDR3: TGTGCCAGCAGCTTAATGACTAGCGCCGGTGACGAGCAGTACTTC. The V call is TRBV7-6, the J call TRBJ2-7, with TRBD2 matching over 8 bases. Germline V gene sequence: CDR1 SGHVS, CDR2 FNYEAQ. This CDR3 is built from 15 residues. V was pared by 2 bases and J by 5 bases, with 8 bases of the junction left unmatched.

The V gene is TRBV28, the J gene TRBJ1-2; D perhaps matches TRBD1 (6 bases). Germline V gives CDR1 MDHEN, CDR2 SYDVKM. V lost 5 bases to trimming and J lost 13 bases, with 17 bases between them. The CDR3 is 12 amino acids. CDR3 coding DNA: TGTGCCAGCAGTACGATCCCGGGACACCCCACCTTC. It specifies CASSTIPGHPTF.

The gene calls are TRBV7-9 and TRBJ2-7, with D perhaps matching TRBD2 (5 bases). The CDR3 totals 13 residues. With 4 bases removed from V and 3 bases from J, the gap between germline ends came to 10 bases. Per the germline V gene, CDR1 is SEHNR and CDR2 is FQNEAQ (reference sequence). CDR3 residues: CASSSGLSYEQYF. The CDR3, as DNA: TGTGCCAGCAGCTCAGGACTTAGCTACGAGCAGTACTTC. Using reference TRBV7-9 and TRBJ2-7 for the parts outside the CDR3, the full variable domain is DTGVSQNPRHKITKRGQNVTFRCDPISEHNRLYWYRQTLGQGPEFLTYFQNEAQLEKSRLLSDRFSAERPKGSFSTLEIQRTEQGDSAMYLCASSSGLSYEQYFGPGTRLTVT.

V usage is TRBV4-2 and J usage is TRBJ2-7; possible D gene TRBD1, 6 bases. Germline V gene lookup returns CDR1 LGHNA and CDR2 YNFKEQ. V was trimmed by 1 base and J by 5 bases, leaving 15 bases between them. CDR3 length: 15 amino acids. The CDR3 coding sequence is TGTGCCAGCAGCCAAGGGAGTCTGGCAGGGGACGAGCAGTACTTC. It yields the protein CASSQGSLAGDEQYF.

V usage is TRBV30 and J usage is TRBJ1-6; 12 positions agree with TRBD1. The V gene end was trimmed by 1 base and the J gene end by 7 bases; junction bases not matched to a gene: 5. CDR3 length equals 16 residues. Germline loops: CDR1 GTSNPN, CDR2 SVGIG (reference sequence). In nucleotides, the CDR3 is TGTGCCTGGAGTGGGGACAGGGGGCGTTGGAATTCACCCCTCCACTTT. It is translated as CAWSGDRGRWNSPLHF.

V and J are TRBV13 and TRBJ1-5; unclear D gene. The CDR3 runs to 15 residues. From germline, CDR1 is PRHDT and CDR2 FYEKMQ (reference sequence). V lost 0 bases to trimming and J lost 3 bases, with 9 bases between them. Written as DNA, the CDR3 is TGTGCCAGCAGCTTAGGTGTCGAGGACAATCAGCCCCAGCATTTT. Amino acids: CASSLGVEDNQPQHF. Drawing the rest from reference TRBV13 and TRBJ1-5, the complete variable domain is AAGVIQSPRHLIKEKRETATLKCYPIPRHDTVYWYQQGPGQDPQFLISFYEKMQSDKGSIPDRFSAQQFSDYHSELNMSSLELGDSALYFCASSLGVEDNQPQHFGDGTRLSIL.

J is TRBJ1-1 and V is TRBV4-3; 7 bases are shared with TRBD1. The trim removed 1 base at V and 1 base at J, leaving 6 bases unmatched. Germline V gene data show CDR1 as LGHNA and CDR2 as YSLEER. The CDR3 runs to 16 residues. The CDR3 DNA follows: TGCGCCAGCAGCCAAGGGTTTGACAGGGCGAACACTGAAGCTTTCTTT. Translated: CASSQGFDRANTEAFF.

The gene calls are TRBV9 and TRBJ1-1; perhaps TRBD1 as D (6 bases). The CDR3 runs to 15 residues. Germline values: CDR1 SGDLS, CDR2 YYNGEE. The germline V and J ends were trimmed by 3 bases and 1 base, with 13 bases remaining between them. CDR3 residues: CASSAGGAGNTEAFF. DNA of the CDR3: TGTGCCAGCAGCGCGGGGGGGGCTGGGAACACTGAAGCTTTCTTT.

The chain couples TRBV10-3 to TRBJ2-1, with TRBD2 matching over 10 bases. With 3 bases clipped from V and 10 bases from J, the junction kept 6 bases outside the gene matches. Germline-derived CDR1 and CDR2 are ENHRY and SYGVKD. The CDR3 totals 14 residues. The CDR3: CAISEAGGQEEQFF. CDR3 nucleotides: TGTGCCATCAGTGAAGCGGGGGGGCAGGAGGAGCAGTTCTTC.

The chain recombines TRBV5-4 with TRBJ1-2; D possibly corresponds to TRBD1 (5 bases). Germline lookup yields CDR1 SGHNT and CDR2 YYREEE (reference sequence). The CDR3 consists of 15 residues. With 4 bases removed from V and 3 bases from J, the gap between germline ends came to 16 bases. The CDR3 sequence is CASSQRDGSYYGYTF. CDR3 in DNA: TGTGCCAGCAGCCAGCGGGACGGCTCCTACTATGGCTACACCTTC.

V gene TRBV27 combines with J gene TRBJ1-2; the D gene is possibly TRBD1 (6 bases). Germline CDR1 MNHEY, CDR2 SMNVEV (reference sequence). This CDR3 is built from 15 residues. Trimming pared 5 bases from V and 3 bases from J, leaving 16 bases between. The CDR3: CASSLIRDNHYGYTF. CDR3 nucleotides: TGTGCCAGCAGTCTAATCCGGGACAACCACTATGGCTACACCTTC.

This sequence joins TRBV6-5 and TRBJ2-7, with TRBD2 as a possible D gene (6 bases). The CDR3 sequence is 12 residues long. V lost 2 bases, J lost 6 bases, and 8 bases lay in between. Germline CDR1 and CDR2: MNHEY and SVGAGI. Written as DNA, the CDR3 is TGTGCCAGCAGTTACGGCGGGGTCGAGCAGTACTTC. This encodes CASSYGGVEQYF.

The gene calls are TRBV27 and TRBJ1-6; D is unclear. V lost 5 bases to trimming and J lost 0 bases, with 14 bases between them. The length of the CDR3 is 17 residues. Germline V gene data show CDR1 as MNHEY and CDR2 as SMNVEV (reference sequence). The CDR3 nucleotides are TGTGCCAGCAGTGTAATGAGGGCGGCCTCCTATAATTCACCCCTCCACTTT. Translation: CASSVMRAASYNSPLHF.

The V gene is TRBV7-2, the J gene TRBJ2-1; tentatively, D is TRBD2 (6 bases). This CDR3 spans 16 amino acids. Per the germline V gene, CDR1 is SGHTA and CDR2 is FQGNSA. Trimming took 2 bases from V and 2 from J, leaving 13 bases between them. The CDR3 protein is CASSLSLSGAYNEQFF. CDR3 sequence (DNA): TGTGCCAGCAGCTTATCACTTTCGGGAGCCTACAATGAGCAGTTCTTC.

This chain uses TRBV4-1 with TRBJ2-1; tentative D call: TRBD1 (5 bases). From germline, CDR1 is MGHRA and CDR2 YSYEKL. This CDR3 contains 15 residues. V lost 1 base to trimming and J lost 4 bases, with 11 bases between them. The CDR3 bases are TGCGCCAGCAGCCAAGGGCTCAGGGATTACAATGAGCAGTTCTTC. Translating it yields CASSQGLRDYNEQFF.

The chain joins TRBV5-5 to TRBJ2-6; TRBD1 matches at 8 bases. After removal of 0 bases from V and 3 bases from J, the junction contained 5 bases not matched to a gene. Germline CDR1 SGHKS, CDR2 YYEKEE (reference sequence). This CDR3 contains 17 residues. DNA of the CDR3: TGTGCCAGCAGCTTGGTCAGGGGGCTAGGTGGGGCCAACGTCCTGACTTTC. This encodes CASSLVRGLGGANVLTF.

The V gene is TRBV10-3, the J gene TRBJ2-2; 10 nucleotides line up with TRBD2. The ends lost 6 bases at V and 7 bases at J; junction bases unmatched: 8. This CDR3 contains 15 residues. Germline V lookup: CDR1 ENHRY, CDR2 SYGVKD. The chain's CDR3 is CAIRDSGGTDGELFF. The CDR3, as DNA: TGTGCCATCAGGGATAGCGGGGGGACCGACGGGGAGCTGTTTTTT.

The chain is built from TRBV6-4 and TRBJ2-7; possible D gene TRBD1, 6 bases. With 5 bases removed from V and 1 base from J, the gap between germline ends came to 15 bases. CDR3 length: 15 amino acids. CDR1 MRHNA and CDR2 SNTAGT come from the germline V gene. The CDR3 region has the DNA TGTGCCAGCAGTATGGGGCAGGGGTCGTCCTACGAGCAGTACTTC. It encodes CASSMGQGSSYEQYF.

The chain has TRBV4-3 and TRBJ1-3; D may be TRBD1 (6 bases). The V end was cut by 4 bases, the J end by 6 bases, with 13 bases between. CDR1 LGHNA and CDR2 YSLEER come from the germline V gene. There are 14 residues in the CDR3. CDR3 in amino acids: CASSPDSLLNTIYF. In DNA form, the CDR3 reads TGCGCCAGCAGCCCGGACAGTCTCTTAAACACCATATATTTT.